What follows are 19 T cell receptor beta chains derived from one specimen sequenced in a study of blood T cell repertoires in COVID-19 (dated by TCRdb to the early 2020s). Receptor amplification or capture employed the immunoSEQ multiplex PCR assay. What TCRdb holds here is the immuneACCESS table cut down to in-frame rearrangements. Part of the clones is not present; checked against another copy, under half of the missing clones reflect an unresolved V gene, and the others are unexplained. The sample data list approximately 120,000 clones, and around 86% of these were observed just once. Together, the top ten hold about an eighth of the sample. The sample taken for sequencing was peripheral blood. These receptors were taken from a man aged 55 to 70 with acute or convalescent COVID-19.

This clone was seen a handful of times. The J gene is TRBJ1-1, the V gene TRBV29-1; D gene uncertain. Trimming shortened V by 5 bases and J by 0 bases, and 4 bases separated the two germline ends. The CDR3 extends over 11 amino acids. Germline-derived CDR1 and CDR2 are SQVTM and ANQGSEA. The CDR3 DNA reads TGCAGCGTTCACATGAACACTGAAGCTTTCTTT. Translating it yields CSVHMNTEAFF.

The V and J genes are TRBV5-4 and TRBJ2-2; 9 nucleotides match TRBD1. V shed 2 bases, J shed 6 bases, and the junction held 5 bases outside the gene matches. Germline-derived CDR1 and CDR2 are SGHNT and YYREEE (reference sequence). The CDR3 is 15 residues long. The CDR3 nucleotides are TGTGCCAGCAGCTTATTACAGGGGGCATCCGGGGAGCTGTTTTTT. The encoded protein is CASSLLQGASGELFF.

The chain carries TRBV7-9 and TRBJ2-1; possibly TRBD1 for D (5 bases). The CDR3 sequence is 16 residues long. Trimming cost V 4 bases and J 6 bases, with 19 bases left between them. Germline V gene sequence: CDR1 SEHNR, CDR2 FQNEAQ (reference sequence). CDR3 amino acids: CASSSQRTDRFNEQFF. The CDR3 DNA follows: TGTGCCAGCAGCTCCCAGCGTACTGACAGATTCAATGAGCAGTTCTTC.

This clone was found once. The chain employs TRBV19 and TRBJ2-3; 9 bases line up with TRBD2. The CDR3 covers 18 residues. With 0 bases clipped from V and 3 bases from J, the junction kept 10 bases outside the gene matches. Germline lookup yields CDR1 LNHDA and CDR2 SQIVND (reference sequence). The CDR3 loop reads CASSIDATGTSSTDTQYF. CDR3 DNA sequence: TGTGCCAGTAGTATAGACGCTACCGGGACTAGCAGTACAGATACGCAGTATTTT.

This clone was seen a single time. The chain uses TRBV13 and TRBJ2-1; D tentatively reads TRBD1 or TRBD2 (10 bases each). Germline CDR1 reads PRHDT; CDR2 reads FYEKMQ (reference sequence). Trimming removed 5 bases at V and 1 base at J, with 39 bases between. The CDR3 runs 24 residues. The CDR3 nucleotides read TGTGCCAGCAGCAATCGTCCCGGGACAGGGGCTCGGACTAGCGGCCTTGGGTCCTACAATGAGCAGTTCTTC. Residues: CASSNRPGTGARTSGLGSYNEQFF.

With respect to this clone: The sample carries other DNA sequences with the same CDR3. This chain uses TRBV3-1 (or the pseudogene TRBV3-2) with TRBJ2-3; TRBD2 is a possible D gene (6 bases). CDR3 length: 12 amino acids. The V and J ends lost 4 bases and 4 bases respectively, with 6 bases between them. CDR1 and CDR2 (germline): LGHDT, YNNKEL (reference sequence). The CDR3 region has the DNA TGTGCCAGCAGCCCTAGCGCAGATACGCAGTATTTT. This encodes CASSPSADTQYF.

This chain uses TRBV9 with TRBJ1-2; a possible D gene is TRBD1 (6 bases). The CDR3 spans 14 residues. Germline CDR1 and CDR2: SGDLS and YYNGEE. With 4 bases removed from V and 7 bases from J, the gap between germline ends came to 17 bases. CDR3 residues: CASSRTAVYSGYTF. In DNA, the CDR3 is TGTGCCAGCAGCAGGACAGCCGTATACTCTGGCTACACCTTC. Filled out from reference TRBV9 and TRBJ1-2, the complete variable domain reads DSGVTQTPKHLITATGQRVTLRCSPRSGDLSVYWYQQSLDQGLQFLIQYYNGEERAKGNILERFSAQQFPDLHSELNLSSLELGDSALYFCASSRTAVYSGYTFGSGTRLTVV.

This chain connects TRBV5-5 to TRBJ1-5, with unresolved D. The length of the CDR3 is 14 residues. V was shortened by 4 bases and J by 6 bases, with 14 bases between the two germline ends. Germline values: CDR1 SGHKS, CDR2 YYEKEE (reference sequence). CDR3 loop: CASSGGQAGQPQHF. The CDR3 DNA reads TGTGCCAGCAGCGGCGGGCAGGCCGGTCAGCCCCAGCATTTT.

The gene calls are TRBV5-4 and TRBJ1-1; D might be TRBD1 (6 bases). Between the trimmed V and J ends, which lost 4 bases and 1 base, there was a span of 8 bases. The CDR3 covers 13 residues. CDR1 and CDR2 (germline): SGHNT, YYREEE (reference sequence). The CDR3 sequence: CASSPQGNTEAFF. CDR3 bases: TGTGCCAGCAGCCCACAGGGGAACACTGAAGCTTTCTTT.

The gene calls are TRBV13 and TRBJ2-7, with 8 bases matching TRBD2. Germline V lookup: CDR1 PRHDT, CDR2 FYEKMQ (reference sequence). The CDR3 spans 14 residues. The ends lost 5 bases at V and 3 bases at J; junction bases unmatched: 6. The CDR3 DNA sequence: TGTGCCAGCAGCGGAGGGACTAGGCTCTACGAGCAGTACTTC. This sequence encodes CASSGGTRLYEQYF.

The J gene is TRBJ2-2, the V gene TRBV18; the D is unclear. Trimming shortened V by 4 bases and J by 1 base, and 7 bases separated the two germline ends. There are 14 residues in the CDR3. Germline CDR1 and CDR2: KGHSH and LQKENI. The CDR3 region has the DNA TGTGCCAGCTCACTTGAGGAGAACACCGGGGAGCTGTTTTTT. Residues: CASSLEENTGELFF.

This chain links TRBV28 with TRBJ2-1; 12 nucleotides match TRBD2. Germline trimming cut 1 base from V and 7 bases from J; bases unmatched to any gene: 5. The germline V gene encodes CDR1 MDHEN and CDR2 SYDVKM. The CDR3 is 16 amino acids. Here the CDR3 DNA reads TGTGCCAGCAGTTTATCTTCCCTAGCGGGGGGGAATGAGCAGTTCTTC. This codes for CASSLSSLAGGNEQFF.

J is TRBJ2-7 and V is TRBV30, with D possibly matching TRBD2 (5 bases). Germline CDR1 reads GTSNPN; CDR2 reads SVGIG (reference sequence). This CDR3 spans 13 amino acids. Trimming removed 3 bases at V and 6 bases at J, with 15 bases between. The CDR3 sequence is CAWSPTDRGEQYF. The DNA of the CDR3 is TGTGCCTGGAGCCCGACGGACCGGGGCGAGCAGTACTTC.

V gene TRBV18 combines with J gene TRBJ2-7, with a possible D match to TRBD1 (5 bases). Germline-derived CDR1 and CDR2 are KGHSH and LQKENI. This CDR3 has 15 residues. Trimming cost V 0 bases and J 6 bases, with 15 bases left between them. This CDR3 reads CASSPPGVNIAEQYF. The DNA of the CDR3 is TGTGCCAGCTCACCACCAGGGGTTAACATCGCCGAGCAGTACTTC.

This chain uses TRBV21-1 with TRBJ1-5. TRBV21-1 is shown as a pseudogene. The length of the CDR3 is 17 residues. The CDR3 loop reads CASSKAGGDPSNQPQHF. Here the CDR3 DNA reads TGTGCCAGCAGCAAAGCGGGCGGGGACCCAAGCAATCAGCCCCAGCATTTT.

The chain links TRBV11-2 to TRBJ1-1, with TRBD1 matching over 7 bases. CDR1 and CDR2 from the germline V gene are SGHAT and FQNNGV. V lost 5 bases to trimming and J lost 8 bases; unmatched junction nucleotides: 2. The CDR3 covers 11 residues. DNA for the CDR3: TGTGCCAGCAGCCCGGGACAGGAAGCTTTCTTT. Amino acid sequence: CASSPGQEAFF.

The chain links TRBV3-1 (or the pseudogene TRBV3-2) to TRBJ1-6, with D unresolved. The CDR3 spans 15 residues. With 0 bases removed from V and 7 bases from J, the gap between germline ends came to 10 bases. Germline V gene data show CDR1 as LGHDT and CDR2 as YNNKEL (reference sequence). CDR3 nucleotides: TGTGCCAGCAGCCAAGAGTACAGTTCGAATTCACCCCTCCACTTT. Translation gives CASSQEYSSNSPLHF.

This clone was seen a single time. The gene calls are TRBV14 and TRBJ2-5; D might be TRBD2 (6 bases). The V gene's germline CDR1 is SGHDN and CDR2 FVKESK. The CDR3 has 13 residues. The ends were cut back, 4 bases at V and 4 bases at J, with 10 bases in the middle. The CDR3 DNA is TGTGCCAGCAGCCCCCGACTAGGAGAGACCCAGTACTTC. Amino acid sequence: CASSPRLGETQYF.

This clone was observed a handful of times. The chain recombines TRBV10-2 with TRBJ2-3, with D perhaps matching TRBD2 (5 bases). V was cut by 8 bases and J by 2 bases, with 5 bases left in between. Germline-derived CDR1 and CDR2 are WSHSY and SAAADI. The CDR3 is made up of 11 amino acids. In DNA form, the CDR3 reads TGCGCCAGCCGGGACACAGATACGCAGTATTTT. This sequence encodes CASRDTDTQYF.